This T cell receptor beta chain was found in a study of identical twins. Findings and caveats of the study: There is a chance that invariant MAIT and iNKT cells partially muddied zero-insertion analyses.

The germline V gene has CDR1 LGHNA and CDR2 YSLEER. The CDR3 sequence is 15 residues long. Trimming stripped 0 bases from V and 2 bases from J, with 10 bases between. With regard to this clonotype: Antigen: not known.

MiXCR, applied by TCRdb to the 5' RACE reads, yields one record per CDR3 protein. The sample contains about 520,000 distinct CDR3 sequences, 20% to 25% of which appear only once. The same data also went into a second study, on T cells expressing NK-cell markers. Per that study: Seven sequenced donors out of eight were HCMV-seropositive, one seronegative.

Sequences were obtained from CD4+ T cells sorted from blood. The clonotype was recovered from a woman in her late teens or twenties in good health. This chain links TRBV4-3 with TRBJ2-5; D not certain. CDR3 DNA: TGCGCCAGCAGCCAAGATAAATACAGTCAAGAGACCCAGTACTTC. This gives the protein CASSQDKYSQETQYF.